A single sample gave rise to the 24 T cell receptor beta chains below, sequenced in a study of blood T cell repertoires in COVID-19. Assay used: immunoSEQ multiplex PCR; TCRdb lists only in-frame clones, some missing. The sample has 200,000 or so clones; roughly 80% are singletons. Sequences were obtained from PBMCs or T cells enriched from blood (not recorded which). All receptors come from a woman aged 50 to 65 who had been exposed to COVID-19.

The chain couples TRBV19 to TRBJ2-3; D gene unclear. CDR3 size: 15 residues. CDR1 and CDR2 (germline): LNHDA, SQIVND (reference sequence). The germline V and J ends were trimmed by 1 base and 5 bases, with 13 bases remaining between them. The CDR3 nucleotides are TGTGCCAGTAGTATAGGTGCGGATATGATAGATACGCAGTATTTT. It is translated as CASSIGADMIDTQYF.

The CDR3 loop reads CASSHQLAGGQETQYF. The CDR3 DNA sequence: TGTGCCAGCAGTCATCAACTAGCGGGGGGGCAAGAGACCCAGTACTTC. The chain combines TRBV28 with TRBJ2-5; 13 bases are a match to TRBD2. The CDR3 totals 16 residues. V lost 5 bases to trimming and J lost 2 bases; unmatched junction nucleotides: 5. CDR1 MDHEN and CDR2 SYDVKM come from the germline V gene.

The chain is built from TRBV13 and TRBJ1-3; no clear D gene. Trimming pared 0 bases from V and 0 bases from J, leaving 12 bases between. Germline V lookup: CDR1 PRHDT, CDR2 FYEKMQ (reference sequence). CDR3 size: 17 residues. Written as DNA, the CDR3 is TGTGCCAGCAGCTTAGGGGGCACCATGTTCTCTGGAAACACCATATATTTT. It yields the protein CASSLGGTMFSGNTIYF.

The V gene is TRBV19, the J gene TRBJ2-1, with 7 bases matching TRBD1. CDR1 and CDR2 from the germline V gene are LNHDA and SQIVND (reference sequence). The trim removed 3 bases at V and 5 bases at J, leaving 10 bases unmatched. CDR3 length: 16 residues. This chain's CDR3 is CASSIQRQGRDNEQFF. The CDR3 region has the DNA TGTGCCAGTAGTATCCAGCGACAGGGAAGGGACAATGAGCAGTTCTTC.

The chain is built from TRBV5-1 and TRBJ1-1; TRBD1 agrees at 9 bases. The CDR3 length is 15 residues. The V gene's germline CDR1 is SGHRS and CDR2 YFSETQ. The J segment lost 3 bases and the V segment lost 0 bases, leaving 3 bases of the junction unmatched. The CDR3, as DNA: TGCGCCAGCAGCTTGGGGGGACAGGGATACACTGAAGCTTTCTTT. Translating gives CASSLGGQGYTEAFF.

The CDR3 DNA is TGTGCCAGCAGCCAATTTAGTCGGTACAATGAGCAGTTCTTC. Amino acids: CASSQFSRYNEQFF. The gene calls are TRBV3-1 (or the pseudogene TRBV3-2) and TRBJ2-1; D remains ambiguous. The CDR3 has 14 residues. The V end was cut by 2 bases, the J end by 4 bases, with 9 bases between. Germline CDR1 LGHDT, CDR2 YNNKEL (reference sequence).

V usage is TRBV7-3 and J usage is TRBJ2-1; no definite D call. Germline loops: CDR1 SGHTA, CDR2 FQGTGA. Trimming stripped 3 bases from V and 7 bases from J, with 10 bases between. The CDR3 is made up of 13 amino acids. The CDR3 here is CASSFRLGNEQFF. In nucleotides, the CDR3 is TGTGCCAGCAGCTTTAGGCTAGGAAATGAGCAGTTCTTC.

The gene calls are TRBV10-3 and TRBJ1-1; D might be TRBD1 (5 bases). Trimming cost V 3 bases and J 3 bases, with 17 bases left between them. Germline CDR1 reads ENHRY; CDR2 reads SYGVKD. The CDR3 has 16 amino acids. The CDR3 bases are TGTGCCATCAGTGATGCCTACGGGGGGGGGTACACTGAAGCTTTCTTT. It specifies CAISDAYGGGYTEAFF.

The chain combines TRBV14 with TRBJ1-1, with D possibly TRBD1 on 5 matching bases. Germline V lookup: CDR1 SGHDN, CDR2 FVKESK. This CDR3 has 14 amino acids. Trimming left V 1 base short and J 6 bases short, with 12 bases between. DNA for the CDR3: TGTGCCAGCAGCCAAGGGGGGGTAGGTGCTGAAGCTTTCTTT. Its translation: CASSQGGVGAEAFF. Full variable domain (missing parts from reference TRBV14 and TRBJ1-1): EAGVTQFPSHSVIEKGQTVTLRCDPISGHDNLYWYRRVMGKEIKFLLHFVKESKQDESGMPNNRFLAERTGGTYSTLKVQPAELEDSGVYFCASSQGGVGAEAFFGQGTRLTVV.

The V call is TRBV6-6, the J call TRBJ2-3; weak D call: TRBD1 (6 bases). Trimming shortened V by 6 bases and J by 4 bases, and 14 bases separated the two germline ends. This CDR3 has 14 amino acids. Per germline, CDR1 MNHNY and CDR2 SVGAGI (reference sequence). The CDR3 coding sequence is TGTGCCAGCAGGTCACAGGGCAGGGCAGATACGCAGTATTTT. Protein product: CASRSQGRADTQYF.

The chain recombines TRBV15 with TRBJ1-2; the D gene is possibly TRBD1 (5 bases). This CDR3 region has 15 residues. Looked up from germline, CDR1 is LNHNV and CDR2 is YYDKDF (reference sequence). V lost 0 bases to trimming and J lost 1 base, with 9 bases between them. The DNA for the CDR3 is TGTGCCACCAGCAGAGACGCGGGGGTTAACTATGGCTACACCTTC. Translation gives CATSRDAGVNYGYTF.

The rearrangement links TRBV27 to TRBJ2-3, with 7 positions matching TRBD2. V was clipped by 7 bases and J by 1 base; unmatched bases: 8. Germline V lookup: CDR1 MNHEY, CDR2 SMNVEV (reference sequence). This CDR3 comprises 15 residues. CDR3 DNA: TGTGCCAGCACCCGACTGAGCGGGGGCACAGATACGCAGTATTTT. This encodes CASTRLSGGTDTQYF.

The chain has TRBV19 and TRBJ2-1; 10 bases agree with TRBD2. Trimming cost V 0 bases and J 12 bases; bases outside gene matches: 8. Germline loops: CDR1 LNHDA, CDR2 SQIVND (reference sequence). This CDR3 contains 15 residues. Here the CDR3 reads CASSIDSAGGLSQFF. CDR3 bases: TGTGCCAGTAGTATAGATTCAGCGGGGGGGTTATCGCAGTTCTTC. Using reference TRBV19 and TRBJ2-1 for the parts outside the CDR3, the full variable domain is DGGITQSPKYLFRKEGQNVTLSCEQNLNHDAMYWYRQDPGQGLRLIYYSQIVNDFQKGDIAEGYSVSREKKESFPLTVTSAQKNPTAFYLCASSIDSAGGLSQFFGPGTRLTVL.

This chain links TRBV7-3 with TRBJ2-2, with D possibly TRBD2 on 5 matching bases. Germline V gives CDR1 SGHTA, CDR2 FQGTGA. V lost 8 bases, J lost 1 base, and 5 bases lay in between. The CDR3 covers 12 residues. This CDR3 is CASRGNTGELFF. In DNA form, the CDR3 reads TGTGCCAGCCGGGGGAACACCGGGGAGCTGTTTTTT.

CDR3 protein: CASSTPRDLKETQYF. The DNA of the CDR3 is TGTGCCAGCAGTACTCCTCGGGACTTAAAAGAGACCCAGTACTTC. The chain joins TRBV28 to TRBJ2-5; the D gene is possibly TRBD2 (6 bases). The CDR3 sequence is 15 residues long. CDR1 MDHEN and CDR2 SYDVKM come from the germline V gene. With 5 bases removed from V and 3 bases from J, the gap between germline ends came to 16 bases.

This chain uses TRBV4-2 with TRBJ2-1, with TRBD2 identical over 10 bases. This CDR3 contains 18 residues. The junction had 17 bases not matched to a gene; V was cut back by 3 bases and J by 9 bases. CDR1 LGHNA and CDR2 YNFKEQ come from the germline V gene. DNA for the CDR3: TGTGCCAGCAGCCAGTCCGGGGTAGGTAGCGGGGGGTCCGGTGAGCAGTTCTTC. This sequence encodes CASSQSGVGSGGSGEQFF.

V gene TRBV2 combines with J gene TRBJ1-1; D might be TRBD1 (6 bases). CDR3 length: 14 residues. Trimming took 7 bases from V and 4 from J, leaving 16 bases between them. The germline gives CDR1 SNHLY, CDR2 FYNNEI. The CDR3 DNA follows: TGTGCCAGCAAGGGGGACCCAGGGAGCACTGAAGCTTTCTTT. It encodes CASKGDPGSTEAFF.

V gene TRBV28 combines with J gene TRBJ2-6, with D tentatively TRBD2 (6 bases). V was shortened by 3 bases and J by 4 bases, with 13 bases between the two germline ends. The V gene's germline CDR1 is MDHEN and CDR2 SYDVKM. The CDR3 totals 16 residues. For the CDR3, the DNA is TGTGCCAGCAGTTTCGAGGGACTTGCCGGGGCCAACGTCCTGACTTTC. Translation gives CASSFEGLAGANVLTF.

The sample holds a few counts of this clone. The chain is built from TRBV29-1 and TRBJ2-2, with D maybe TRBD2 (6 bases). The ends were cut back, 4 bases at V and 7 bases at J, with 13 bases in the middle. The CDR3 consists of 13 residues. Germline assignment: CDR1 SQVTM and CDR2 ANQGSEA. The CDR3 reads CSVVRGGIGELFF. The CDR3 nucleotides are TGCAGCGTTGTACGGGGCGGGATCGGGGAGCTGTTTTTT.

This rearrangement joins TRBV5-1 to TRBJ2-7, with D possibly matching TRBD1 (6 bases). The V gene's germline CDR1 is SGHRS and CDR2 YFSETQ. This CDR3 region has 15 residues. Trimming pared 2 bases from V and 1 base from J, leaving 13 bases between. CDR3 in amino acids: CASSFDRSSSYEQYF. CDR3 sequence (DNA): TGCGCCAGCAGCTTTGACAGGTCCTCATCCTACGAGCAGTACTTC.

The genes are TRBV10-1 and TRBJ1-1; 10 positions agree with TRBD1. Germline CDR1 and CDR2: WNHNN and SYGVQD (reference sequence). The trim removed 3 bases at V and 2 bases at J, leaving 3 bases unmatched. The CDR3 is 15 amino acids. CDR3 coding DNA: TGCGCCAGCAGTGAAGGGGACAGGGGAAACACTGAAGCTTTCTTT. Translated, it gives CASSEGDRGNTEAFF.

The J gene is TRBJ1-2, the V gene TRBV18; 7 positions match TRBD1. Germline assignment: CDR1 KGHSH and CDR2 LQKENI. The V and J ends lost 8 bases and 6 bases, in that order; junction bases with no gene match: 12. The CDR3 loop spans 14 amino acids. The CDR3 sequence: CASQGGRDPDGYTF. As DNA, the CDR3 is TGTGCCAGCCAGGGGGGCAGGGACCCTGATGGCTACACCTTC.

This clone was seen just once. This sequence joins TRBV5-4 and TRBJ1-1; TRBD1 agrees at 8 bases. V lost 1 base and J lost 8; bases outside the gene matches: 10. The V gene's germline CDR1 is SGHNT and CDR2 YYREEE (reference sequence). CDR3 length equals 15 residues. CDR3 bases: TGTGCCAGCAGCTTGAACCAGGGGGCAAGTACGGAAGCTTTCTTT. This sequence encodes CASSLNQGASTEAFF.

The rearrangement links TRBV28 to TRBJ1-1, with 7 bases fitting TRBD1. CDR3 length: 13 residues. Germline V gene lookup returns CDR1 MDHEN and CDR2 SYDVKM. Germline trimming cut 6 bases from V and 4 bases from J; bases unmatched to any gene: 5. CDR3 DNA: TGTGCCAGCAGAGGAGGGGGCAGCACTGAAGCTTTCTTT. Translating it yields CASRGGGSTEAFF.